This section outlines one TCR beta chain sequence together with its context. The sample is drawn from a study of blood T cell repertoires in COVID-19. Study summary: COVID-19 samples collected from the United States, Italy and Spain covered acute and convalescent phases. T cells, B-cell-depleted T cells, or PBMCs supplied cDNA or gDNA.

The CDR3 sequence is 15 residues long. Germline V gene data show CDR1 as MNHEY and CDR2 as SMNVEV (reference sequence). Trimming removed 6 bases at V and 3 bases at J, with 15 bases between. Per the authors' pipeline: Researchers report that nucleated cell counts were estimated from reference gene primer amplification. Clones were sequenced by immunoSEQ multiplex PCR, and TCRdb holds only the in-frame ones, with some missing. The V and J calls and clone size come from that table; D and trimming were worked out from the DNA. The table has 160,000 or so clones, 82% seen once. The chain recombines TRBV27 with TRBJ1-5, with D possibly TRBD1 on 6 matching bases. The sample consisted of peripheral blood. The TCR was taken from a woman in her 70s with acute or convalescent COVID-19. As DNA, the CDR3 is TGTGCCAGCAGCCCTAACGGACAGTTCAATCAGCCCCAGCATTTT. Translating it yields CASSPNGQFNQPQHF.